This TCR beta chain was recovered during a study of Ad26.COV2.S vaccination and SARS-CoV-2 variants (dated by TCRdb to the early 2020s). Study-level background: TCRbeta repertoire sequencing was used to assess the specificity and breadth of SARS-CoV-2-reactive T cell receptors after Ad26.COV2.S vaccination. A total of approximately 30 samples were included in the TCR-sequenced set, comprising some 20 Ad26.COV2.S vaccine recipients, 5 placebo recipients and 8 SARS-CoV-2 convalescent individuals.

Summary of the overall study and its limitations: Substantial breadth of spike-specific CD8+ and CD4+ T cell responses was reported after vaccination. Comparable non-spike TCR breadth was observed between vaccine and placebo recipients, consistent with only spike being contained in the vaccine. Higher spike-specific TCR breadth was observed in Ad26.COV2.S recipients than in placebo recipients (P = 0.0014). It was noted by the authors that total T cell responses may have been underestimated by the TCR breadth and depth analyses.

The immunoSEQ Assay was used to sequence TCRbeta CDR3 regions. After extraction, genomic DNA underwent amplification by bias-controlled multiplex PCR, followed by high-throughput sequencing. As for how the authors treated the data: Collapsing and filtering of sequences were performed to quantify the absolute abundance of each unique TCRbeta CDR3 region. T cell fraction was estimated by normalizing TCRbeta template counts to usable DNA, with usable DNA measured through amplification of reference genes found in all nucleated cells. Repertoire TCRs were annotated as SARS-CoV-2-specific when V gene, CDR3 amino acid sequence and J gene were exactly matched to a known reactive TCR set. The reference SARS-CoV-2 TCR set came from MIRA and was filtered for enrichment in COVID-19-positive ImmuneCODE repertoires, removing public or cross-reactive TCRs. Based on the MIRA antigens, annotated TCRs were further analysed at the level of specific ORF or position within ORF. Breadth was defined as annotated unique rearrangements over total unique productive rearrangements; depth was the summed frequency of those rearrangements. Two-sided Wilcoxon rank-sum tests were used to compare TCR breadth between groups. Imported from immuneACCESS, the table was reduced by TCRdb to in-frame sequences with V and J called. These copies leave out some clones; in studies compared against another copy, an unresolved V gene accounts for under half, and the cause of the remainder is not known. V and J calls and clone size are given by that table; D and trimming were obtained from the DNA. This sample has just over 350,000 clones in its table, and roughly nine tenths of those were observed once. The biggest ten clones account for about 3.9% of the sample.

As for this clone: Its recognized antigen is unknown. No quality values exist for individual bases; no much larger clone is one base distant.

The trim is 7 bases for V and 1 base for J, with a gap of 8 bases between the germline ends. The CDR3 runs 13 residues from the cysteine to the phenylalanine. CDR3 DNA is the only sequence kept; it has 39 bases, read in frame from the first base. This specimen's time point label, per the study, means: individuals recovered from natural SARS-CoV-2 infection. The source was peripheral blood, collected after recovery from COVID-19. This TCR came from a human donor who had recovered from COVID-19. The V gene is TRBV12-3 or TRBV12-4 and the J gene is TRBJ1-3; the D gene identity is not certain. At the DNA level, the sequence is TGTGCCAGCAACGGCGGGTCTGGAAACACCATATATTTT. It specifies CASNGGSGNTIYF.